A single sample is the source of the 18 T cell receptor beta chains below, sequenced in a study of cytomegalovirus exposure and HLA in healthy donors. Method: immunoSEQ multiplex PCR; TCRdb's copy keeps in-frame clones and lacks some. The repertoire includes about 160,000 clones, approximately 96% of them detected once, and roughly 1% sits in the top ten. Sequenced: PBMCs. These receptors were obtained from a woman younger than 35 in good health and CMV-seronegative.

V usage is TRBV7-2 and J usage is TRBJ1-4, with a tentative D call TRBD1 (5 bases). Trimming removed 3 bases from V and 4 bases from J, with 15 bases in between. CDR1 and CDR2 from the germline V gene are SGHTA and FQGNSA. There are 16 residues in the CDR3. DNA of the CDR3: TGTGCCAGCAGCTTCTTCTCGACAGCGAATAATGAAAAACTGTTTTTT. Its translation is CASSFFSTANNEKLFF.

The genes are TRBV19 and TRBJ2-3; 10 positions agree with TRBD2. The germline gives CDR1 LNHDA, CDR2 SQIVND (reference sequence). The J segment lost 5 bases and the V segment lost 3 bases, leaving 11 bases of the junction unmatched. The CDR3 loop spans 17 amino acids. CDR3 nucleotide sequence: TGTGCCAGTAGTATTAGGCTAGCGGGGGAGATAGGAGATACGCAGTATTTT. It is translated as CASSIRLAGEIGDTQYF.

The rearrangement uses TRBV4-3 and TRBJ1-1; 7 bases fit TRBD1. The CDR3 sequence is 15 residues long. Germline CDR1 reads LGHNA; CDR2 reads YSLEER. The J segment lost 2 bases and the V segment lost 3 bases, leaving 6 bases of the junction unmatched. CDR3 DNA: TGCGCCAGCAGCCAGGATGACAGGGCTAACACTGAAGCTTTCTTT. This sequence encodes CASSQDDRANTEAFF.

The CDR3 bases are TGTGCCAGCAGTACCCTTGGCGGGGCTCGGGAGCAGTACTTC. Residues: CASSTLGGAREQYF. This rearrangement joins TRBV6-5 to TRBJ2-7; TRBD2 is a possible D gene (6 bases). The CDR3 contains 14 residues. Trimming pared 5 bases from V and 7 bases from J, leaving 18 bases between. Germline V gene data show CDR1 as MNHEY and CDR2 as SVGAGI.

The rearrangement uses TRBV29-1 and TRBJ2-2, with a tentative D call TRBD1 (6 bases). From germline, CDR1 is SQVTM and CDR2 ANQGSEA. V gave up 6 bases and J gave up 5 bases, with 10 bases separating them. This CDR3 comprises 12 residues. This CDR3 reads CSVTQGTGELFF. Here the CDR3 DNA reads TGCAGCGTCACACAGGGAACCGGGGAGCTGTTTTTT.

The rearrangement joins TRBV9 to TRBJ2-5, with 7 bases identical to TRBD1. The V and J ends lost 4 bases and 2 bases, in that order; junction bases with no gene match: 11. Germline CDR1 is SGDLS and CDR2 is YYNGEE. The CDR3 sequence is 16 residues long. The chain's CDR3 is CASSTGVPHLQETQYF. Written as DNA, the CDR3 is TGTGCCAGCAGCACAGGGGTCCCTCATCTACAAGAGACCCAGTACTTC.

V usage is TRBV5-6 and J usage is TRBJ1-2; D gene unclear. The CDR3 runs to 13 residues. Germline CDR1 and CDR2: SGHDT and YYEEEE. Between the trimmed V and J ends, which lost 4 bases and 5 bases, there was a span of 12 bases. The CDR3 sequence: CASSSGLTYGYTF. The CDR3 DNA is TGTGCCAGCAGCAGTGGACTTACTTATGGCTACACCTTC.

The chain employs TRBV25-1 and TRBJ2-2; D is possibly TRBD2 (5 bases). The CDR3 consists of 14 residues. CDR1 is MGHDK, CDR2 SYGVNS, per germline. Trimming stripped 7 bases from V and 1 base from J, with 10 bases between. The CDR3, as DNA: TGTGCCAGCAATTTTGCGGGGAACACCGGGGAGCTGTTTTTT. Translating it yields CASNFAGNTGELFF. Supplemented by reference TRBV25-1 and TRBJ2-2, the full variable domain reads EADIYQTPRYLVIGTGKKITLECSQTMGHDKMYWYQQDPGMELHLIHYSYGVNSTEKGDLSSESTVSRIRTEHFPLTLESARPSHTSQYLCASNFAGNTGELFFGEGSRLTVL.

The chain couples TRBV5-1 to TRBJ1-1, with 7 bases matching TRBD1. Germline loops: CDR1 SGHRS, CDR2 YFSETQ. CDR3 size: 13 residues. The J segment lost 7 bases and the V segment lost 3 bases, leaving 6 bases of the junction unmatched. CDR3 sequence reads: CASSYGTELEAFF. The CDR3 nucleotides are TGCGCCAGCAGCTACGGGACAGAACTTGAAGCTTTCTTT.

The rearrangement uses TRBV7-2 and TRBJ1-2; 9 nucleotides agree with TRBD1. Trimming cost V 5 bases and J 6 bases; bases outside gene matches: 4. The CDR3 has 13 amino acids. CDR1 and CDR2 (germline): SGHTA, FQGNSA. CDR3 loop: CASSRRTGDGYTF. CDR3 in DNA: TGTGCCAGCAGCCGAAGGACAGGGGATGGCTACACCTTC.

The CDR3 protein is CASSQPGLGGETQYF. For the CDR3, the DNA is TGCGCCAGCAGCCAGCCGGGACTAGGGGGAGAGACCCAGTACTTC. The chain recombines TRBV4-1 with TRBJ2-5, with 8 bases that match TRBD2. Per the germline V gene, CDR1 is MGHRA and CDR2 is YSYEKL. V shed 3 bases and J 4 bases; nucleotides not matched to a gene: 7. This CDR3 spans 15 amino acids.

The chain has TRBV14 and TRBJ1-2; TRBD1 is a possible D gene (5 bases). Germline V gives CDR1 SGHDN, CDR2 FVKESK. The CDR3 length is 13 residues. Between the trimmed V and J ends, which lost 3 bases and 4 bases, there was a span of 9 bases. As DNA, the CDR3 is TGTGCCAGCAGCCAGGGACTCCTCTATGGCTACACCTTC. Translation gives CASSQGLLYGYTF.

V gene TRBV6-6 combines with J gene TRBJ2-5; 11 bases are a match to TRBD2. The germline CDR1 and CDR2 sequences are MNHNY and SVGAGI (reference sequence). V lost 6 bases to trimming and J lost 0 bases; unmatched junction nucleotides: 6. The CDR3 runs to 16 residues. The CDR3, as DNA: TGTGCCAGCAGCCGCCTAGCGGGGGGCCACCAAGAGACCCAGTACTTC. The encoded protein is CASSRLAGGHQETQYF.

This clone is a singleton in its sample. Other DNA variants within this sample encode the same CDR3. The J gene is TRBJ1-1, the V gene TRBV5-1, with unresolved D. Germline V gene data show CDR1 as SGHRS and CDR2 as YFSETQ. Trimming removed 0 bases at V and 4 bases at J, with 7 bases between. This CDR3 is 13 amino acids long. CDR3 amino acids: CASSLGGGTEAFF. The CDR3 region has the DNA TGCGCCAGCAGCTTGGGAGGTGGCACTGAAGCTTTCTTT.

This sequence joins TRBV7-9 and TRBJ2-1, with 8 bases matching TRBD1. Per the germline V gene, CDR1 is SEHNR and CDR2 is FQNEAQ (reference sequence). This CDR3 is built from 17 residues. Unmatched junction bases numbered 12, after V lost 4 bases and J lost 4 bases. Written as DNA, the CDR3 is TGTGCCAGCAGCTACGGACAGGGAAGAGGGGAGTACAATGAGCAGTTCTTC. Amino acids: CASSYGQGRGEYNEQFF.

This clone was seen only once. The gene calls are TRBV7-2 and TRBJ2-1; a weak D match, TRBD1 (6 bases). Germline V gene sequence: CDR1 SGHTA, CDR2 FQGNSA. Trimming stripped 1 base from V and 2 bases from J, with 15 bases between. The CDR3 totals 17 residues. As DNA, the CDR3 is TGTGCCAGCAGCTTAGACAGGGACGCCGAGACCTACAATGAGCAGTTCTTC. Its protein product is CASSLDRDAETYNEQFF.

J is TRBJ2-1 and V is TRBV7-9, with D unclear. Per germline, CDR1 SEHNR and CDR2 FQNEAQ (reference sequence). V was clipped by 1 base and J by 9 bases, with 7 bases between them. The CDR3 sequence is 12 residues long. The CDR3 protein is CASSLGSAEQFF. For the CDR3, the DNA is TGTGCCAGCAGCTTAGGTAGTGCTGAGCAGTTCTTC.

The gene calls are TRBV9 and TRBJ2-7; weak D call: TRBD1 (5 bases). CDR1 is SGDLS, CDR2 YYNGEE, per germline. V was shortened by 3 bases and J by 1 base, with 20 bases between the two germline ends. The CDR3 has 17 amino acids. The CDR3 region has the DNA TGTGCCAGCAGCGAGGCCGAGTCAGGGCTTCAATCCTACGAGCAGTACTTC. Protein: CASSEAESGLQSYEQYF. The full variable domain, its missing parts supplied by reference TRBV9 and TRBJ2-7, is DSGVTQTPKHLITATGQRVTLRCSPRSGDLSVYWYQQSLDQGLQFLIQYYNGEERAKGNILERFSAQQFPDLHSELNLSSLELGDSALYFCASSEAESGLQSYEQYFGPGTRLTVT.